These 9 T cell receptor beta chains originate from one sample sequenced in a study of blood T cells in healthy people across ages. A second about 6 to 12 cycle PCR used barcoded and J-beta primers. TCRdb recomputed calls from the 5' RACE reads with MiXCR, one row per CDR3 protein. This sample carries 600,000 or so distinct CDR3 sequences, roughly 48% of them seen once, and the ten largest clones take approximately 25%. Input material: blood. The receptors stem from a man older than 75 in good health.

This clonotype was counted between two and nine times. The chain has TRBV20-1 and TRBJ2-7; 8 nucleotides agree with TRBD2. The CDR3 covers 13 residues. Germline CDR1 reads DFQATT; CDR2 reads SNEGSKA (reference sequence). V gave up 4 bases and J gave up 1 base; unmatched junction bases: 3. The CDR3 reads CSAKRGPSYEQYF. Here the CDR3 DNA reads TGCAGTGCTAAGCGGGGGCCATCCTACGAGCAGTACTTC.

The chain recombines TRBV9 with TRBJ2-7; 10 positions agree with TRBD2. The germline gives CDR1 SGDLS, CDR2 YYNGEE. The CDR3 consists of 14 residues. The V gene end was trimmed by 3 bases and the J gene end by 5 bases; junction bases not matched to a gene: 5. The CDR3 sequence: CASSASGRRDEQYF. The CDR3 DNA reads TGTGCCAGCAGCGCTAGCGGGAGAAGAGACGAGCAGTACTTC.

This chain links TRBV6-2 or TRBV6-3 with TRBJ2-1; D is tentatively TRBD1 or TRBD2 (5 bases each). Trimming took 1 base from V and 2 from J, leaving 12 bases between them. Germline V CDR1 and CDR2: MNHEY, SVGEGT. The length of the CDR3 is 16 residues. CDR3 region: CASSYLGTKAYNEQFF. The CDR3 nucleotides read TGTGCCAGCAGTTACTTGGGGACCAAAGCCTACAATGAGCAGTTCTTC.

V is TRBV5-1 and J is TRBJ1-4, with unresolved D. In germline, CDR1 is SGHRS, CDR2 YFSETQ. V was cut by 4 bases and J by 5 bases, with 12 bases left in between. The CDR3 is 14 amino acids. The CDR3 loop is CASSDGAGNEKLFF. CDR3 nucleotides: TGCGCCAGCAGCGATGGAGCGGGGAATGAAAAACTGTTTTTT.

The chain is built from TRBV4-1 and TRBJ1-4; no clear D gene. This CDR3 comprises 14 residues. Trimming removed 0 bases from V and 5 bases from J, with 7 bases in between. Germline V gives CDR1 MGHRA, CDR2 YSYEKL. The CDR3: CASSQEQRNEKLFF. The CDR3 DNA reads TGCGCCAGCAGCCAAGAGCAGAGAAATGAAAAACTGTTTTTT.

The gene calls are TRBV12-3 or TRBV12-4 and TRBJ1-2, with D unresolved. Trimming cost V 1 base and J 6 bases, with 9 bases left between them. CDR3 length: 13 residues. CDR3 sequence (DNA): TGTGCCAGCAGTTTAGGGAGGCAGGATGGCTACACCTTC. This sequence encodes CASSLGRQDGYTF.

The gene calls are TRBV12-3 or TRBV12-4 and TRBJ1-2, with 7 bases that match TRBD1. This CDR3 spans 12 amino acids. V shed 6 bases, J shed 8 bases, and the junction held 6 bases outside the gene matches. CDR3 in amino acids: CASRKDRAGYTF. CDR3 nucleotides: TGTGCCAGCAGGAAAGACAGGGCGGGCTACACCTTC.

This clonotype occurred a few times. The V gene is TRBV10-3, the J gene TRBJ1-2, with 10 bases identical to TRBD1. V shed 0 bases, J shed 6 bases, and the junction held 4 bases outside the gene matches. The CDR3 consists of 15 residues. Germline V gene data show CDR1 as ENHRY and CDR2 as SYGVKD. The CDR3 is CAISESGTGVNGYTF. CDR3 bases: TGTGCCATCAGTGAGTCGGGGACAGGGGTGAATGGCTACACCTTC.

J is TRBJ2-3 and V is TRBV20-1; 15 bases are a match to TRBD2. Losses at the gene ends were 1 base for V and 4 bases for J; bases not matched to a gene: 3. The V gene's germline CDR1 is DFQATT and CDR2 SNEGSKA (reference sequence). The CDR3 extends over 16 amino acids. The CDR3 here is CSARGTSGRAPDTQYF. The CDR3 nucleotides read TGCAGTGCTAGAGGGACTAGCGGGAGGGCCCCAGATACGCAGTATTTT.